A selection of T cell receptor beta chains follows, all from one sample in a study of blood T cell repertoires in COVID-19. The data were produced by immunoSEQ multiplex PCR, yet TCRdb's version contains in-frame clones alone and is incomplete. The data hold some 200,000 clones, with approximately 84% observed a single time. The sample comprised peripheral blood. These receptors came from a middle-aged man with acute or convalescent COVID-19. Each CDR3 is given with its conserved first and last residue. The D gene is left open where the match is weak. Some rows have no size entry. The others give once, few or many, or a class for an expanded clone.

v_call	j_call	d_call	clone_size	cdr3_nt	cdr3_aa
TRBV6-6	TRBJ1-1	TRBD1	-	TGTGCCAGCATTGACAGGGGCACGAACACTGAAGCTTTCTTT	CASIDRGTNTEAFF
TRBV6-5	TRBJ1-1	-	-	TGTGCCAGCAGTTACTATGCCAGGGCGAACACTGAAGCTTTCTTT	CASSYYARANTEAFF
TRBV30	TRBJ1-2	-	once	TGTGCCTGGAGCCGGGAGAGGGAGTATGGCTACACCTTC	CAWSREREYGYTF
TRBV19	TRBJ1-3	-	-	TGTGCCAGTAGTCCCCCCCCGCGGCAAACCATATATTTT	CASSPPPRQTIYF
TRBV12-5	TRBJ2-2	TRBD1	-	TGTGCTAGTGGTTTGGGACAGGGCGTCACCGGGGAGCTGTTTTTT	CASGLGQGVTGELFF
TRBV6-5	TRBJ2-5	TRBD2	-	TGTGCCAGCAGCTCGCGGGGGTCGGAGACCCAGTACTTC	CASSSRGSETQYF
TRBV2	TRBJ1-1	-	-	TGTGCCAGCAGTCCCCGTGAGTCCGGGAACACTGAAGCTTTCTTT	CASSPRESGNTEAFF
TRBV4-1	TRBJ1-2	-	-	TGCGCCAGCAGCCATGCTACAGGGAACTATGGCTACACCTTC	CASSHATGNYGYTF
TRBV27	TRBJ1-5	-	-	TGTGCCAGCAGTCCACGTGGAGGGGCAGGACAGCCCCAGCATTTT	CASSPRGGAGQPQHF
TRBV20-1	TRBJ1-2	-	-	TGCAGTGCTAGGGGGGGTTTGGTGGGCACCTTC	CSARGGLVGTF
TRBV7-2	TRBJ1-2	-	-	TGTGCCAGCAGCTTAGGTGACAGACCCTATGGCTACACCTTC	CASSLGDRPYGYTF
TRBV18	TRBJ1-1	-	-	TGTGCCAGCTCACCAGCTCAGATAACGAACACTGAAGCTTTCTTT	CASSPAQITNTEAFF
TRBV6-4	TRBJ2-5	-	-	TGTGCCAGGAGACCTTGCAGACTGATGGCGGAGACCCAGTACTTC	CARRPCRLMAETQYF
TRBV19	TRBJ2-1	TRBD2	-	TGTGCCAGTAGAGTCCCGGGACTAGCGGGGGGGCCTAATGAGCAGTTCTTC	CASRVPGLAGGPNEQFF
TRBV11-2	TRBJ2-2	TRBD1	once	TGTGCCAGCAGCTTAGTTACAGGGGGCCTCGACACCGGGGAGCTGTTTTTT	CASSLVTGGLDTGELFF
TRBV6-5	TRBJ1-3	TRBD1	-	TGTGCCAGCAGTTACTCGGGACAGGGAACTGGAAACACCATATATTTT	CASSYSGQGTGNTIYF
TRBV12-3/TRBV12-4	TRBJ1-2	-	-	TGTGCCAGCAGTTTAGAACTCTGGGGCGGCTACACCTTC	CASSLELWGGYTF
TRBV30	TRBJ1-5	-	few	TGTGCCTGGAGTAAGGGGACTCCGGGAAGGTTTAACAATCAGCCCCAGCATTTT	CAWSKGTPGRFNNQPQHF
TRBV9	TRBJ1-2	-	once	TGTGCCAGCAGCGTAGGGGGGCAAAACTATGGCTACACCTTC	CASSVGGQNYGYTF
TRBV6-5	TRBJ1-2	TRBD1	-	TGTGCCAGCAGTCCCCAACAGGGGGACGGCTACACCTTC	CASSPQQGDGYTF
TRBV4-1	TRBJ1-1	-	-	TGCGCCAGCAGCCAGCCCAGGGAGAACACTGAAGCTTTCTTT	CASSQPRENTEAFF
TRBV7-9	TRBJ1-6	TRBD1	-	TGTGCCAGCAGCTTGACAGGGGTTTTTGGATCACCCCTCCACTTT	CASSLTGVFGSPLHF
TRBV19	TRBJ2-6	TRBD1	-	TGTGCCAGTAGTATTTTCGGCGGACAGGGGGGGTCTGGGGCCAACGTCCTGACTTTC	CASSIFGGQGGSGANVLTF
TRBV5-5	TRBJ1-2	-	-	TGTGCCAGCACCCTTACAAGTCAGGCTGCTAACTATGGCTACACCTTC	CASTLTSQAANYGYTF
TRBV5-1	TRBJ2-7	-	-	TGCGCCAGCAGCTTGACAACTGGGGGCATCTACGAGCAGTACTTC	CASSLTTGGIYEQYF
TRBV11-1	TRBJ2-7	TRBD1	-	TGTGCCAGCAGCCGAGACGGGACAGGGACCTACGAGCAGTACTTC	CASSRDGTGTYEQYF
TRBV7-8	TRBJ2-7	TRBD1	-	TGTGCCAGCAGCTCAAACTTCGGGACAGGGCAACCCTACGAGCAGTACTTC	CASSSNFGTGQPYEQYF
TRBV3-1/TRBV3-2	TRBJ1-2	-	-	TGTGCCAGCAGCCCCTATAGGGGGACACCCGGCGGAGCTAACTATGGCTACACCTTC	CASSPYRGTPGGANYGYTF
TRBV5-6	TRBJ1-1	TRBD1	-	TGTGCCAGCAGCCGTCTCCTGGGACAGTCGGTGGGCACTGAAGCTTTCTTT	CASSRLLGQSVGTEAFF
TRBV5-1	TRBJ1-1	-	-	TGCGCCAGCAGCTCTTGGGAGGGCAGGTCAGAGAACACTGAAGCTTTCTTT	CASSSWEGRSENTEAFF
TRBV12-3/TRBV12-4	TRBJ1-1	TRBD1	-	TGTGCCAGCAGTGTCGGGACAGGGGTTGAAGCTTTCTTT	CASSVGTGVEAFF
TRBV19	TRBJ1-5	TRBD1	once	TGTGCCAGTACCCCAGGGGGGTTTAGCAATCAGCCCCAGCATTTT	CASTPGGFSNQPQHF